This T cell receptor (beta chain) was recorded in a study of blood T cell repertoires in COVID-19. Background on the study: Acute and convalescent COVID-19 specimens originated in the United States, Italy and Spain. PBMCs, B-cell-depleted T cells, or T cells provided the cDNA or gDNA that made up the material.

V dropped 2 bases and J dropped 2 bases, with 7 bases sitting between them. CDR3 size: 13 residues. Germline CDR1 reads SGHNT; CDR2 reads YENEEA. Source study methods: Amplifying reference gene primers gave estimates of nucleated cell counts. Using immunoSEQ multiplex PCR, the repertoire was profiled, and TCRdb retains in-frame clones only, with some absent. V and J calls and clone size are given by that table; D and trimming were obtained from the DNA. Counted here are 150,000 to 200,000 clones, about four fifths occurring once; the ten biggest clones make up about 14%. The sequenced sample consisted of peripheral blood. The chain links TRBV11-3 to TRBJ2-7; D not resolved. The clonotype was recovered from a young man with active or convalescent COVID-19. CDR3 region: CASSLRSTYEQYF. In DNA, the CDR3 is TGTGCCAGCAGCTTAAGGAGCACCTACGAGCAGTACTTC.